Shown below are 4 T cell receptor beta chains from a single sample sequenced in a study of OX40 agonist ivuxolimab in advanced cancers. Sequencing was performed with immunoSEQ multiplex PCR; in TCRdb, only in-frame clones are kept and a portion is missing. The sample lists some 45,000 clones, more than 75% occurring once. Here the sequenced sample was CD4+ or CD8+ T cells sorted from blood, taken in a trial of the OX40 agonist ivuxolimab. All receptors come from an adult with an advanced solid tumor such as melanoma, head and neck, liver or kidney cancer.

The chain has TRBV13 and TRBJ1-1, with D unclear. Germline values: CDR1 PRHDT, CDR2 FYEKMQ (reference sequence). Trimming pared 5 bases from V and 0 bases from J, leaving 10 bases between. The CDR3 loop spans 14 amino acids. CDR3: CASSPGYLNTEAFF. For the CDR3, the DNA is TGTGCCAGCAGCCCGGGCTATTTGAACACTGAAGCTTTCTTT.

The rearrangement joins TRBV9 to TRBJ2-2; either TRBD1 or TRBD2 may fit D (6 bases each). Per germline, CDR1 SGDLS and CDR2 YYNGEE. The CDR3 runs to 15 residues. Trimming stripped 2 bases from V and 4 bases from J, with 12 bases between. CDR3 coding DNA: TGTGCCAGCAGCGTCAGGGGAGGTAGCACCGGGGAGCTGTTTTTT. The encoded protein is CASSVRGGSTGELFF.

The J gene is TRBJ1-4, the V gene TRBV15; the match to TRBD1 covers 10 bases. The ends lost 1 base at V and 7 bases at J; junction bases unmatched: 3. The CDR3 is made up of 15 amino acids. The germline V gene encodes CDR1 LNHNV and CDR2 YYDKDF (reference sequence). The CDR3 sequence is CATSRGDRGSEKLFF. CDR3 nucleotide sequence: TGTGCCACCAGCAGAGGGGACAGGGGCAGTGAAAAACTGTTTTTT.

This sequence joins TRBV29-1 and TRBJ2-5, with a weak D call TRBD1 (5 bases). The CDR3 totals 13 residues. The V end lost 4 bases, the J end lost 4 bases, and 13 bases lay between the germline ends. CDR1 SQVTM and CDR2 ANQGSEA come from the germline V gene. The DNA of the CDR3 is TGCAGCGTTGCGGCAGGGCAAGGAGAGACCCAGTACTTC. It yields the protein CSVAAGQGETQYF.